Here is one T cell receptor (beta chain) with its context. This sample was taken from a study of blood T cell repertoires in COVID-19. On the study more broadly: T cells, B-cell-depleted T cells, or PBMCs provided the cDNA or gDNA that served as material.

The CDR3 covers 15 residues. Trimming cost V 5 bases and J 4 bases; bases outside gene matches: 9. Germline V gene sequence: CDR1 SGHVS, CDR2 FQNEAQ. Per the authors' pipeline: The assay estimated nucleated cells by amplifying reference gene primers. Here immunoSEQ multiplex PCR was the method, and the copy in TCRdb shows in-frame clones only, minus some. V and J calls and clone size follow that table, whereas D and trimming were derived from the DNA. The sample records about 130,000 clones, about four fifths being singletons. The rearrangement links TRBV7-8 to TRBJ2-7; 9 nucleotides match TRBD1. Sequencing was performed on peripheral blood. This clonotype was sampled from a woman aged 45 to 65 with acute or convalescent COVID-19. The CDR3 spells CASSPRTGVKYEQYF. In DNA, the CDR3 is TGTGCCAGCAGCCCTCGGACAGGGGTAAAGTACGAGCAGTACTTC.